These 24 T cell receptor beta chains came from one sample sequenced in a study of Ad26.COV2.S vaccination and SARS-CoV-2 variants. Libraries were prepared by immunoSEQ multiplex PCR; TCRdb keeps only in-frame clonotypes and omits some of them. The sample has hundreds of thousands of clones; around 89% are singletons. Regarding treatment: approximately 18 received Ad26.COV2.S at low or high dose, single or two shots; 5 received placebo; per-sample allocation not given. Specimens were obtained on day 63 following the first vaccine or placebo injection. Sequences were derived from peripheral blood, sampled in a trial of Ad26.COV2.S vaccine versus placebo. The receptor source for this set is a person aged 18-65 years who received the Ad26.COV2.S COVID-19 vaccine or a placebo.

The genes are TRBV4-2 and TRBJ1-2, with D perhaps matching TRBD1 (5 bases). Germline assignment: CDR1 LGHNA and CDR2 YNFKEQ. V was shortened by 3 bases and J by 0 bases, with 17 bases between the two germline ends. This CDR3 has 17 amino acids. CDR3 region: CASSQKLTGPSNYGYTF. CDR3 coding DNA: TGTGCCAGCAGCCAGAAACTTACAGGCCCGTCTAACTATGGCTACACCTTC.

V is TRBV28 and J is TRBJ2-1; TRBD2 matches at 10 bases. V was pared by 1 base and J by 0 bases, with 0 bases of the junction left unmatched. This CDR3 region has 16 residues. CDR1 MDHEN and CDR2 SYDVKM come from the germline V gene. The CDR3 nucleotides are TGTGCCAGCAGTTTATTAGCGGGAGGCTCCTACAATGAGCAGTTCTTC. It encodes CASSLLAGGSYNEQFF. The whole variable domain, remainder taken from reference TRBV28 and TRBJ2-1, is DVKVTQSSRYLVKRTGEKVFLECVQDMDHENMFWYRQDPGLGLRLIYFSYDVKMKEKGDIPEGYSVSREKKERFSLILESASTNQTSMYLCASSLLAGGSYNEQFFGPGTRLTVL.

The V gene is TRBV7-7, the J gene TRBJ2-3; D is unclear. V dropped 2 bases and J dropped 4 bases, with 13 bases sitting between them. The CDR3 covers 15 residues. Germline-derived CDR1 and CDR2 are SSHAT and FNYEAQ (reference sequence). CDR3 sequence reads: CASSLTSASSDTQYF. DNA of the CDR3: TGTGCCAGCAGCTTAACCTCGGCATCTTCAGATACGCAGTATTTT.

The rearrangement links TRBV29-1 to TRBJ2-5; no definite D call. V dropped 6 bases and J dropped 1 base, with 6 bases sitting between them. CDR3 length: 11 residues. Germline lookup yields CDR1 SQVTM and CDR2 ANQGSEA. CDR3 sequence reads: CSVNTQETQYF. CDR3 coding DNA: TGCAGCGTAAATACCCAAGAGACCCAGTACTTC.

V is TRBV18 and J is TRBJ2-1; D gene uncertain. This CDR3 is built from 13 residues. Germline CDR1 is KGHSH and CDR2 is LQKENI. Between the trimmed V and J ends, which lost 6 bases and 6 bases, there was a span of 12 bases. CDR3 amino acids: CASSAPFINEQFF. The CDR3, as DNA: TGTGCCAGCTCCGCTCCCTTCATCAATGAGCAGTTCTTC.

This clone has just a few counts. The chain couples TRBV18 to TRBJ1-2; D possibly corresponds to TRBD1 (5 bases). V was trimmed by 3 bases and J by 6 bases, leaving 11 bases between them. CDR1 and CDR2 (germline): KGHSH, LQKENI. This CDR3 comprises 13 residues. The CDR3 sequence is CASSPRTRDGYTF. For the CDR3, the DNA is TGTGCCAGCTCACCCCGGACACGGGATGGCTACACCTTC. The complete variable domain, with remaining parts taken from reference TRBV18 and TRBJ1-2, reads NAGVMQNPRHLVRRRGQEARLRCSPMKGHSHVYWYRQLPEEGLKFMVYLQKENIIDESGMPKERFSAEFPKEGPSILRIQQVVRGDSAAYFCASSPRTRDGYTFGSGTRLTVV.

The chain employs TRBV5-1 and TRBJ1-1, with 8 nucleotides matching TRBD1. The V gene's germline CDR1 is SGHRS and CDR2 YFSETQ. This CDR3 is built from 15 residues. Unmatched junction bases numbered 6, after V lost 4 bases and J lost 1 base. CDR3 DNA: TGCGCCAGCAGCGGACAGGGCAGTAGGAACACTGAAGCTTTCTTT. This translates into CASSGQGSRNTEAFF.

The chain couples TRBV15 to TRBJ2-5; D gene ambiguous. CDR3 length: 13 amino acids. The ends were cut back, 3 bases at V and 0 bases at J, with 5 bases in the middle. Germline CDR1 reads LNHNV; CDR2 reads YYDKDF (reference sequence). The CDR3 loop is CATSSSYQETQYF. DNA for the CDR3: TGTGCCACCAGCAGCTCGTACCAAGAGACCCAGTACTTC.

This sequence joins TRBV19 and TRBJ1-5, with TRBD1 matching 7 bases. Per germline, CDR1 LNHDA and CDR2 SQIVND (reference sequence). Germline trimming cut 2 bases from V and 0 bases from J; bases unmatched to any gene: 7. The CDR3 consists of 17 residues. The CDR3: CASSIFLDRYSNQPQHF. The CDR3 nucleotides are TGTGCCAGTAGTATATTCCTGGACAGGTATAGCAATCAGCCCCAGCATTTT.

This rearrangement joins TRBV3-1 (or the pseudogene TRBV3-2) to TRBJ2-3; D is possibly TRBD2 (6 bases). The CDR3 runs 16 residues. CDR1 and CDR2 from the germline V gene are LGHDT and YNNKEL (reference sequence). V lost 0 bases, J lost 5 bases, and 15 bases lay in between. The CDR3 is CASSQDLGLFQDTQYF. For the CDR3, the DNA is TGTGCCAGCAGCCAAGATTTGGGACTTTTTCAAGATACGCAGTATTTT.

This sequence joins TRBV7-6 and TRBJ1-2; tentatively, D is TRBD1 (5 bases). CDR1 and CDR2 from the germline V gene are SGHVS and FNYEAQ. Trimming removed 1 base at V and 8 bases at J, with 17 bases between. This CDR3 comprises 15 residues. This CDR3 is CASSLGAGRAGGYTF. Written as DNA, the CDR3 is TGTGCCAGCAGCTTAGGGGCTGGCAGGGCGGGCGGCTACACCTTC.

This clone was observed once. V and J are TRBV24-1 and TRBJ1-1; D unresolved. The V gene lost 3 bases and the J gene lost 6 bases, with 4 bases spanning the gap. The CDR3 loop spans 11 amino acids. Germline assignment: CDR1 KGHDR and CDR2 SFDVKD. The CDR3 DNA is TGTGCCACCAGTGATCCTCCTGAAGCTTTCTTT. This codes for CATSDPPEAFF.

The chain couples TRBV21-1 to TRBJ1-5; the D call in the table, TRBD1, was not verified against the DNA. TRBV21-1 is flagged as a pseudogene. The CDR3 spans 18 residues. CDR3 sequence: CASSKERRELPSNQPQHF. DNA for the CDR3: TGTGCCAGCAGCAAAGAACGCAGGGAATTGCCGAGCAATCAGCCCCAGCATTTT.

This clone was seen only once. The chain carries TRBV7-8 and TRBJ2-5; no clear D gene. Germline loops: CDR1 SGHVS, CDR2 FQNEAQ. This CDR3 has 15 residues. V was shortened by 0 bases and J by 0 bases, with 8 bases between the two germline ends. CDR3 nucleotide sequence: TGTGCCAGCAGCTTAGCACCCGGATACCAAGAGACCCAGTACTTC. Protein: CASSLAPGYQETQYF.

The chain combines TRBV7-9 with TRBJ1-2; no clear D gene. This CDR3 comprises 15 residues. V dropped 1 base and J dropped 4 bases, with 13 bases sitting between them. The germline CDR1 and CDR2 sequences are SEHNR and FQNEAQ (reference sequence). DNA for the CDR3: TGTGCCAGCAGCTTAGGCCAGAACCGGGGCTATGGCTACACCTTC. This codes for CASSLGQNRGYGYTF.

The CDR3 DNA reads TGTGCCAGCCACCCGGACAGAGCGAACACCGGGGAGCTGTTTTTT. Its translation is CASHPDRANTGELFF. The rearrangement links TRBV7-9 to TRBJ2-2, with D possibly TRBD1 on 6 matching bases. There are 15 residues in the CDR3. The V and J ends lost 8 bases and 0 bases respectively, with 13 bases between them. Per the germline V gene, CDR1 is SEHNR and CDR2 is FQNEAQ (reference sequence).

The J gene is TRBJ2-7, the V gene TRBV5-4; 11 positions match TRBD2. Per germline, CDR1 SGHNT and CDR2 YYREEE (reference sequence). After removal of 4 bases from V and 6 bases from J, the junction contained 9 bases not matched to a gene. The CDR3 consists of 15 residues. The chain's CDR3 is CASSRVTSGILEQYF. DNA of the CDR3: TGTGCCAGCAGCCGAGTGACTAGCGGGATTCTCGAGCAGTACTTC.

The chain is built from TRBV27 and TRBJ2-1, with 11 bases matching TRBD1. The CDR3 spans 14 residues. V dropped 5 bases and J dropped 9; count of bases not matched to a gene: 6. Germline V gives CDR1 MNHEY, CDR2 SMNVEV (reference sequence). CDR3 in amino acids: CASSRPGTGGEQFF. The CDR3 DNA sequence: TGTGCCAGCAGTAGACCCGGGACAGGGGGTGAGCAGTTCTTC.

The CDR3 DNA sequence: TGTGCCAGTAGTATTACGGGGTTGAGCGAGCAGTACTTC. Translation gives CASSITGLSEQYF. V gene TRBV19 combines with J gene TRBJ2-7; TRBD2 might be the D (5 bases). Germline CDR1 reads LNHDA; CDR2 reads SQIVND (reference sequence). The CDR3 extends over 13 amino acids. The V gene lost 3 bases and the J gene lost 6 bases, with 12 bases spanning the gap.

CDR3 DNA sequence: TGTGCCAGCAGCCAAACCTCTGGGGCCAACGTCCTGACTTTC. Its translation is CASSQTSGANVLTF. The V gene is TRBV3-1 (or the pseudogene TRBV3-2), the J gene TRBJ2-6; the D is unclear. The CDR3 runs to 14 residues. The germline V gene has CDR1 LGHDT and CDR2 YNNKEL (reference sequence). V shed 2 bases and J shed 0 bases, with 2 bases lying between them.

The DNA of the CDR3 is TGTGCCAGCAGCATGGGGACCGGGCCGGCAAGCTCCTATAATTCACCCCTCCACTTT. Its protein is CASSMGTGPASSYNSPLHF. This rearrangement joins TRBV7-6 to TRBJ1-6; maybe TRBD1 (5 bases). This CDR3 is built from 19 residues. The germline gives CDR1 SGHVS, CDR2 FNYEAQ. Deletions cut 5 bases from V and 0 bases from J, with 20 bases between.

The chain recombines TRBV11-2 with TRBJ1-5, with D perhaps TRBD1 (5 bases). CDR3 length: 15 residues. CDR1 is SGHAT, CDR2 FQNNGV, per germline. V was pared by 5 bases and J by 5 bases, with 16 bases between. The CDR3 nucleotides read TGTGCCAGCAGCCTGGGGCCCCGAGGGGATCAGCCCCAGCATTTT. Translating gives CASSLGPRGDQPQHF.

The V call is TRBV7-2, the J call TRBJ2-5; 7 bases map to TRBD1. Germline lookup yields CDR1 SGHTA and CDR2 FQGNSA. The junction had 9 bases not matched to a gene; V was cut back by 0 bases and J by 5 bases. This CDR3 has 16 amino acids. The CDR3 DNA is TGTGCCAGCAGCTTAGCTCCGGGACAGACATCGGAGACCCAGTACTTC. It is translated as CASSLAPGQTSETQYF.

The chain links TRBV7-2 to TRBJ2-3; 10 bases match TRBD1. CDR3 length: 17 residues. In germline, CDR1 is SGHTA, CDR2 FQGNSA. The V gene end was trimmed by 5 bases and the J gene end by 3 bases; junction bases not matched to a gene: 11. CDR3 protein: CASSLGFPGQGTDTQYF. CDR3 sequence (DNA): TGTGCCAGCAGCCTAGGCTTCCCGGGACAGGGGACAGATACGCAGTATTTT.